This T cell receptor beta chain was retrieved from a study of T cell changes during pregnancy in multiple sclerosis. This clone appeared once. Produced via immunoSEQ multiplex PCR; TCRdb's table is partial and in-frame only. The table includes approximately 65,000 clones, under 95% detected once. The CDR3 runs 14 residues. The ends were cut back, 6 bases at V and 3 bases at J, with 15 bases in the middle. Germline V gene lookup returns CDR1 SNHLY and CDR2 FYNNEI. This sequence joins TRBV2 and TRBJ2-7; possibly TRBD2 for D (6 bases). The sequences come from peripheral blood, collected in the third trimester of pregnancy. The sequence was collected from a female donor in good health, enrolled as a control in a pregnancy study. CDR3 protein: CASSAGRSRYEQYF. The CDR3 coding sequence is TGTGCCAGCAGCGCGGGACGCAGCCGCTACGAGCAGTACTTC.